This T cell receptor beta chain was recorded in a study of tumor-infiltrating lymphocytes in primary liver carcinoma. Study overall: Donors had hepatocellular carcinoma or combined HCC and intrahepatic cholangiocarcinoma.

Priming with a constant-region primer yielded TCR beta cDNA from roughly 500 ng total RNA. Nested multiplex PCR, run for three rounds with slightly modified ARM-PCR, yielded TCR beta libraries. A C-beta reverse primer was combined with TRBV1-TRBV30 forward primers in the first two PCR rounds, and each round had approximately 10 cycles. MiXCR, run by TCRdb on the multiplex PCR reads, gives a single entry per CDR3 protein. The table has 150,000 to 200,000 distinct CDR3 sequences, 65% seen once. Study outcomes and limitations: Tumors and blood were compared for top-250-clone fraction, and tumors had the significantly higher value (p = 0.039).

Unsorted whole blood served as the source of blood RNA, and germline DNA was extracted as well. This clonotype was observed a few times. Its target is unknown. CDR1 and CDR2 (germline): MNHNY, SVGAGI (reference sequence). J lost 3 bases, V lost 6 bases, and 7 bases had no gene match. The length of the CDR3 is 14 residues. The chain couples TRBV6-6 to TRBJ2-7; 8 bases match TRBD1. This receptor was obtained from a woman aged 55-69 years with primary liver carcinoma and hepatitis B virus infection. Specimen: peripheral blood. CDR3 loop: CASSSTGGVYEQYF. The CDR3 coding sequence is TGTGCCAGCAGCTCAACAGGGGGAGTCTACGAGCAGTACTTC.